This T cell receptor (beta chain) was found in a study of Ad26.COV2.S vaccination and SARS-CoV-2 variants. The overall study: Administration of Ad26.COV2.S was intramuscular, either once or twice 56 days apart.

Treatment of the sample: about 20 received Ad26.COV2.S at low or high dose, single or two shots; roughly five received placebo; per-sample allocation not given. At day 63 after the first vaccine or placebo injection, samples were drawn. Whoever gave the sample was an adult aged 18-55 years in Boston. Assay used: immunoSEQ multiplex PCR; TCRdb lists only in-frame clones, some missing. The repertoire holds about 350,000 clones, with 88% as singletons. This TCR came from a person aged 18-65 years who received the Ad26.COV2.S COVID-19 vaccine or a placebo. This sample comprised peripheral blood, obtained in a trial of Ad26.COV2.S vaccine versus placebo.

The CDR3 DNA sequence: TGTGCCAGCAGCCCGGGAGGTGAGCAGTTCTTC. Translation gives CASSPGGEQFF. The chain recombines TRBV11-3 with TRBJ2-1, with 7 positions matching TRBD2. Looked up from germline, CDR1 is SGHNT and CDR2 is YENEEA. The CDR3 is 11 amino acids. Trimming cost V 5 bases and J 9 bases; bases outside gene matches: 1.